The 17 T cell receptor beta chains listed next were all sequenced from one sample in a study of cytomegalovirus exposure and HLA in healthy donors. This PCR relied on a set of 60 Vbeta primers and 13 Jbeta primers. Sequencing used immunoSEQ multiplex PCR; TCRdb keeps in-frame clones, though not all of them. The table records roughly 100,000 clones, 77% of them present only once. The source material was PBMCs. All receptors come from a male donor in good health and CMV-seropositive.

CDR3 amino acids: CAISPSGGGYGYTF. The CDR3 region has the DNA TGTGCCATCAGTCCTAGCGGGGGAGGATATGGCTACACCTTC. V is TRBV10-3 and J is TRBJ1-2; perhaps TRBD1 as D (5 bases). The CDR3 runs 14 residues. Germline V gene lookup returns CDR1 ENHRY and CDR2 SYGVKD. V lost 5 bases to trimming and J lost 5 bases, with 15 bases between them.

In this sample, this clone turned up a few times. The chain uses TRBV5-5 and TRBJ1-2, with 11 bases matching TRBD1. Germline V gene sequence: CDR1 SGHKS, CDR2 YYEKEE (reference sequence). Trimming took 3 bases from V and 4 from J; bases not matched to a gene: 8. This CDR3 is built from 16 residues. CDR3 loop: CASSSSGTGGVYGYTF. The CDR3 DNA sequence: TGTGCCAGCAGCTCGTCCGGGACAGGGGGAGTCTATGGCTACACCTTC.

CDR3 DNA sequence: TGTGCCAGTAAGGACGGGAACTATAATTCACCCCTCCACTTT. Protein sequence: CASKDGNYNSPLHF. V usage is TRBV19 and J usage is TRBJ1-6; D call uncertain. CDR3 length equals 14 residues. Germline CDR1 LNHDA, CDR2 SQIVND (reference sequence). V was pared by 7 bases and J by 3 bases, with 10 bases between.

The genes are TRBV6-5 and TRBJ2-1; D perhaps matches TRBD1 (5 bases). CDR3 length: 11 amino acids. The ends were cut back, 7 bases at V and 6 bases at J, with 7 bases in the middle. CDR1 is MNHEY and CDR2 is SVGAGI in the germline V gene. The CDR3 sequence: CASKRGNEQFF. In DNA form, the CDR3 reads TGTGCCAGCAAAAGGGGCAATGAGCAGTTCTTC.

The chain employs TRBV10-3 and TRBJ2-7; 11 nucleotides match TRBD2. The CDR3 has 15 residues. The V gene's germline CDR1 is ENHRY and CDR2 SYGVKD. The junction had 4 bases not matched to a gene; V was cut back by 0 bases and J by 6 bases. The CDR3 reads CAISESLAGGSEQYF. In nucleotides, the CDR3 is TGTGCCATCAGTGAGTCTCTAGCGGGAGGATCCGAGCAGTACTTC.

V is TRBV28 and J is TRBJ2-7; 7 bases match TRBD1. With V trimmed by 3 bases and J by 2 bases, 1 base remained unmatched. Germline CDR1 is MDHEN and CDR2 is SYDVKM. This CDR3 is 13 amino acids long. In DNA, the CDR3 is TGTGCCAGCAGTTTGGGACAGCCCTACGAGCAGTACTTC. Protein sequence: CASSLGQPYEQYF.

The CDR3 DNA reads as TGCGCCAGCAGTGAGCGGGACAGCTACGAGCAGTACTTC. It translates to CASSERDSYEQYF. V is TRBV10-1 and J is TRBJ2-7, with TRBD1 identical over 7 bases. CDR1 is WNHNN, CDR2 SYGVQD, per germline (reference sequence). The CDR3 length is 13 residues. Trimming at V came to 2 bases and at J to 3 bases, leaving 1 base not matched to a gene.

The chain joins TRBV9 to TRBJ2-3, with D hard to call. Trimming shortened V by 0 bases and J by 6 bases, and 11 bases separated the two germline ends. This CDR3 spans 14 amino acids. Germline CDR1 SGDLS, CDR2 YYNGEE. Written as DNA, the CDR3 is TGTGCCAGCAGCGTAGGGGCACCTCGGGATACGCAGTATTTT. Amino acids: CASSVGAPRDTQYF. Complete variable domain (other parts from reference TRBV9 and TRBJ2-3): DSGVTQTPKHLITATGQRVTLRCSPRSGDLSVYWYQQSLDQGLQFLIQYYNGEERAKGNILERFSAQQFPDLHSELNLSSLELGDSALYFCASSVGAPRDTQYFGPGTRLTVL.

The rearrangement uses TRBV28 and TRBJ1-5; 8 bases are a match to TRBD1. The germline V gene encodes CDR1 MDHEN and CDR2 SYDVKM. The CDR3 has 15 residues. The J segment lost 5 bases and the V segment lost 6 bases, leaving 9 bases of the junction unmatched. The CDR3 here is CASSQWTGMDQPQHF. In nucleotides, the CDR3 is TGTGCCAGCAGCCAGTGGACAGGGATGGATCAGCCCCAGCATTTT. The entire variable domain, with the rest obtained from reference TRBV28 and TRBJ1-5, is as follows: DVKVTQSSRYLVKRTGEKVFLECVQDMDHENMFWYRQDPGLGLRLIYFSYDVKMKEKGDIPEGYSVSREKKERFSLILESASTNQTSMYLCASSQWTGMDQPQHFGDGTRLSIL.

V is TRBV6-6 and J is TRBJ2-5, with 13 nucleotides matching TRBD2. J was trimmed by 5 bases and V by 0 bases; bases with no gene match: 0. CDR1 is MNHNY, CDR2 SVGAGI, per germline (reference sequence). The CDR3 extends over 15 amino acids. In nucleotides, the CDR3 is TGTGCCAGCAGTTACTCGACTAGCGGGAGGGAGACCCAGTACTTC. Translating it yields CASSYSTSGRETQYF.

The rearrangement joins TRBV6-1 to TRBJ2-2; no clear D. This CDR3 has 13 residues. Per germline, CDR1 MNHNS and CDR2 SASEGT. V dropped 5 bases and J dropped 6 bases, with 10 bases sitting between them. The CDR3 reads CASSSTRSGELFF. The CDR3 DNA is TGTGCCAGCAGTTCCACCCGGTCCGGGGAGCTGTTTTTT.

This rearrangement joins TRBV19 to TRBJ1-3, with no clear D. The CDR3 totals 12 residues. Trimming took 5 bases from V and 2 from J, leaving 4 bases between them. The germline V gene has CDR1 LNHDA and CDR2 SQIVND (reference sequence). CDR3 sequence reads: CASSPTGNTIYF. The CDR3, as DNA: TGTGCCAGTAGTCCCACTGGAAACACCATATATTTT. Complete variable domain (other parts from reference TRBV19 and TRBJ1-3): DGGITQSPKYLFRKEGQNVTLSCEQNLNHDAMYWYRQDPGQGLRLIYYSQIVNDFQKGDIAEGYSVSREKKESFPLTVTSAQKNPTAFYLCASSPTGNTIYFGEGSWLTVV.

The chain recombines TRBV28 with TRBJ1-4, with 8 nucleotides matching TRBD1. This CDR3 spans 15 amino acids. The germline CDR1 and CDR2 sequences are MDHEN and SYDVKM. J lost 8 bases, V lost 3 bases, and 8 bases had no gene match. This chain's CDR3 is CASSFRQGWEEKLFF. CDR3 in DNA: TGTGCCAGCAGTTTCCGACAGGGGTGGGAAGAAAAACTGTTTTTT.

This chain connects TRBV4-3 to TRBJ2-7; weak D call: TRBD2 (6 bases). This CDR3 has 15 residues. Per the germline V gene, CDR1 is LGHNA and CDR2 is YSLEER. V lost 2 bases to trimming and J lost 3 bases, with 14 bases between them. CDR3 residues: CASSQFKTGSYEQYF. For the CDR3, the DNA is TGCGCCAGCAGCCAATTCAAGACCGGGAGCTACGAGCAGTACTTC.

The sample holds one count of this clone. V is TRBV6-1 and J is TRBJ2-7, with 9 nucleotides matching TRBD1. J gave up 0 bases and V 7 bases, and 4 bases lay outside the gene matches. This CDR3 is built from 14 residues. CDR1 and CDR2 from the germline V gene are MNHNS and SASEGT. The DNA of the CDR3 is TGTGCCAGCAACCGGGACAGGGTCTCCTACGAGCAGTACTTC. This translates into CASNRDRVSYEQYF.

J is TRBJ2-1 and V is TRBV11-2; 9 bases agree with TRBD1. V shed 5 bases, J shed 5 bases, and the junction held 13 bases outside the gene matches. The germline V gene has CDR1 SGHAT and CDR2 FQNNGV. The CDR3 spans 17 residues. The CDR3 coding sequence is TGTGCCAGCAGCCGCTTTTGGAGGGACAGGGATGACAATGAGCAGTTCTTC. This gives the protein CASSRFWRDRDDNEQFF.

Details on this clone: Germline is not matched at one junction end, which may reflect a read error. The V gene is TRBV7-7, the J gene TRBJ2-1; perhaps TRBD2 as D (6 bases). Per germline, CDR1 SSHAT and CDR2 FNYEAQ (reference sequence). The CDR3 is made up of 13 amino acids. CDR3 sequence: CASSSWGEGEQFF. Here the CDR3 DNA reads TGTGCTAGCAGCTCCTGGGGGGAAGGTGAGCAGTTCTTC.